This TCR beta chain derives from a study of blood T cell repertoires in COVID-19. Study in general: T cells, B-cell-depleted T cells, or PBMCs supplied cDNA or gDNA.

Authors' analysis steps: Scientists estimated how many nucleated cells there were by amplifying reference gene primers. Sequenced by immunoSEQ multiplex PCR; TCRdb stores in-frame clones only, minus some. That table furnishes V, J and clone size, whereas the DNA furnished D and trimming. The sample lists some 380,000 clones, around 87% occurring once. For recovered donors of Cohort 3, there were two negative PCRs, clearance, or symptom resolution. The sample consisted of PBMCs or T cells enriched from blood (not recorded which). This clonotype was obtained from a man aged 30 to 39 who had recovered from COVID-19.

The CDR3 DNA reads TGTGCCAGCGCCCTCCGGCGGGGGAACACTGAAGCTTTCTTT. It specifies CASALRRGNTEAFF. The chain links TRBV5-6 to TRBJ1-1; D ambiguous. This CDR3 comprises 14 residues. Germline V gene sequence: CDR1 SGHDT, CDR2 YYEEEE. With 7 bases removed from V and 1 base from J, the gap between germline ends came to 14 bases.